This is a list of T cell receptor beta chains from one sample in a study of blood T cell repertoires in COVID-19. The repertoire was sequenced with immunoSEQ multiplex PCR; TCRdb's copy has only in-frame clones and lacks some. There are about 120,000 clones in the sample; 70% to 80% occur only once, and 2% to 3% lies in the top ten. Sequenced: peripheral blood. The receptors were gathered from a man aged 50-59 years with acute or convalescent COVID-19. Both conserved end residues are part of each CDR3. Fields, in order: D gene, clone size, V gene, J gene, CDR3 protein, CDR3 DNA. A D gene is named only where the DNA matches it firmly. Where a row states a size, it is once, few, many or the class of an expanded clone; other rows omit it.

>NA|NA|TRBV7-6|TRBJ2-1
CASSFGRGGEAPNEQFF
TGTGCCAGCAGCTTTGGGAGGGGGGGGGAGGCCCCCAATGAGCAGTTCTTC
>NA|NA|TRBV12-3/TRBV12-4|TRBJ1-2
CASSEGLSYGYTF
TGTGCCAGCAGCGAGGGCCTTAGCTATGGCTACACCTTC
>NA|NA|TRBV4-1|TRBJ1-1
CASSQDAYLNTEAFF
TGCGCCAGCAGCCAAGATGCCTACCTGAACACTGAAGCTTTCTTT
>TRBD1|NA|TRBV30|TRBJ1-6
CAWSLPGQGVSPLHF
TGTGCCTGGAGTCTCCCGGGACAGGGGGTTTCACCCCTCCACTTT
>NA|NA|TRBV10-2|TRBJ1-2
CASSPDRIRPNYGYTF
TGCGCCAGCAGCCCTGACAGGATAAGGCCTAACTATGGCTACACCTTC
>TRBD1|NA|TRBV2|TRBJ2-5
CASEKDRGPAETQYF
TGTGCCAGCGAAAAGGACAGGGGGCCCGCGGAGACCCAGTACTTC
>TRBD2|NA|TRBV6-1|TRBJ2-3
CASSEWLAGPTDTQYF
TGTGCCAGCAGTGAATGGCTAGCGGGGCCCACAGATACGCAGTATTTT
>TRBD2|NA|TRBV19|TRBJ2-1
CASSGLADYNEQFF
TGTGCCAGTAGTGGACTAGCGGACTACAATGAGCAGTTCTTC
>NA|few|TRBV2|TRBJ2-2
CASRDYTNTGELFF
TGTGCCAGCAGGGACTACACGAACACCGGGGAGCTGTTTTTT
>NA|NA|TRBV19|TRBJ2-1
CASSIGQGSWDEQFF
TGTGCCAGTAGTATAGGGCAGGGAAGTTGGGATGAGCAGTTCTTC
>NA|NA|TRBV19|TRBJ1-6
CASSFGGNNSPLHF
TGTGCCAGTAGCTTTGGAGGGAATAATTCACCCCTCCACTTT
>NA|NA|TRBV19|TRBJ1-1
CASSRPGGQGAFF
TGTGCCAGTAGTAGACCGGGGGGACAAGGAGCTTTCTTT
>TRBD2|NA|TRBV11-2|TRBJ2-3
CASSLGVWREGDTQYF
TGTGCCAGCAGCCTCGGAGTCTGGCGGGAGGGAGATACGCAGTATTTT
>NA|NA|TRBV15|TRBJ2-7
CATSRVDSVRSRNEQYF
TGTGCCACCAGCAGAGTCGACAGCGTCCGTTCCCGGAACGAGCAGTACTTC
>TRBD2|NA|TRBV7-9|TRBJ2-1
CASSFPAGTSDEQFF
TGTGCCAGCAGCTTTCCCGCCGGGACTAGCGATGAGCAGTTCTTC
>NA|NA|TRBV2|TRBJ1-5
CASRTKGGSQPQHF
TGTGCCAGCAGAACTAAGGGGGGGAGTCAGCCCCAGCATTTT
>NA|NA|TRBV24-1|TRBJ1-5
CATSDPGVWQPQHF
TGTGCCACCAGTGACCCAGGGGTATGGCAGCCCCAGCATTTT
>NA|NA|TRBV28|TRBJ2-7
CASSLYGGLYEQYF
TGTGCCAGCAGTTTGTATGGAGGGCTCTACGAGCAGTACTTC
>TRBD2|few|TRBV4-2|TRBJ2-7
CASSVPSGRAYEQYF
TGTGCCAGCAGCGTACCTAGCGGGAGGGCCTACGAGCAGTACTTC
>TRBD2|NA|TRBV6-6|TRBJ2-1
CASSFGGTYNEQFF
TGTGCCAGCAGTTTCGGGGGGACGTACAATGAGCAGTTCTTC
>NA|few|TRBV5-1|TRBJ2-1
CASSLEFGEQFF
TGCGCCAGCAGCCTGGAGTTCGGTGAGCAGTTCTTC
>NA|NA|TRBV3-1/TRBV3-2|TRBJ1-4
CASSQWDMALFF
TGTGCCAGCAGCCAATGGGACATGGCCCTGTTTTTT
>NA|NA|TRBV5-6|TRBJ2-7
CASSLDTFAYEQYF
TGTGCCAGCAGCTTGGACACCTTTGCCTACGAGCAGTACTTC
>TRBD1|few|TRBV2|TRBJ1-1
CASSVDRGLVSTEAFF
TGTGCCAGCAGTGTGGACAGGGGGTTAGTGAGCACTGAAGCTTTCTTT
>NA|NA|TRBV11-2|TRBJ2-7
CASSPRRGTSYEQYF
TGTGCCAGCAGCCCTAGAAGGGGCACCTCCTACGAGCAGTACTTC
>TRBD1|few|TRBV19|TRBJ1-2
CASNPRQGNYHGYTF
TGTGCCAGTAACCCACGACAGGGGAATTATCATGGCTACACCTTC
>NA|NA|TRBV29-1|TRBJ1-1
CSVLGTQNTEAFF
TGCAGCGTTCTCGGGACACAGAACACTGAAGCTTTCTTT
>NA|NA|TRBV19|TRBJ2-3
CASSIALTGLDTQYF
TGTGCCAGTAGTATAGCCCTGACAGGATTAGATACGCAGTATTTT
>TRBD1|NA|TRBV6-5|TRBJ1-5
CASRGTENQPQHF
TGTGCCAGCAGAGGGACAGAAAATCAGCCCCAGCATTTT
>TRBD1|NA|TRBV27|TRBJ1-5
CASSLSGTGNQPQHF
TGTGCCAGCAGTTTATCCGGGACAGGGAATCAGCCCCAGCATTTT
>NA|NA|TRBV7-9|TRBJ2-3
CASSLERYEGDTQYF
TGTGCCAGCAGCTTAGAGCGGTACGAGGGAGATACGCAGTATTTT
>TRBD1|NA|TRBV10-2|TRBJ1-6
CASSGGRGTGSPLHF
TGCGCCAGCAGTGGAGGCAGGGGGACCGGGTCACCCCTCCACTTT
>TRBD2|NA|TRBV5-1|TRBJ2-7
CASSPRTSGSSPNEQYF
TGCGCCAGCAGCCCCCGGACTAGCGGGAGTTCCCCTAACGAGCAGTACTTC
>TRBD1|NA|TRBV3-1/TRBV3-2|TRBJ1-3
CASSPTKGARSGNTIYF
TGTGCCAGCAGCCCTACAAAGGGGGCACGCTCTGGAAACACCATATATTTT
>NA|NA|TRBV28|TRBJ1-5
CASMRFLGGDQPQHF
TGTGCCAGCATGCGCTTTTTGGGGGGTGATCAGCCCCAGCATTTT
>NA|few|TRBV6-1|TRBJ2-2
CASSEVVTVDTGELFF
TGTGCCAGCAGTGAAGTGGTGACAGTGGACACCGGGGAGCTGTTTTTT
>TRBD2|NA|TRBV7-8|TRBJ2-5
CASSPIGLAGGSWETQYF
TGTGCCAGCAGCCCTATTGGACTAGCGGGGGGGAGTTGGGAGACCCAGTACTTC
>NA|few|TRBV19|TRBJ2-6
CASSRGSGANVLTF
TGTGCCAGTAGCCGGGGTTCTGGGGCCAACGTCCTGACTTTC
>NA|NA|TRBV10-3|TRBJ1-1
CAITGGLDTEAFF
TGTGCCATCACGGGGGGCTTGGACACTGAAGCTTTCTTT
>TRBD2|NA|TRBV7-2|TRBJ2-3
CASSWVSGASTDTQYF
TGTGCCAGCAGCTGGGTTAGCGGGGCTAGCACAGATACGCAGTATTTT
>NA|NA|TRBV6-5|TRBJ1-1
CASRPGQNTEAFF
TGTGCCAGCAGGCCGGGACAGAACACTGAAGCTTTCTTT
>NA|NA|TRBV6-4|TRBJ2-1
CASSDVMRGSYNEQFF
TGTGCCAGCAGTGACGTTATGCGGGGTTCTTACAATGAGCAGTTCTTC
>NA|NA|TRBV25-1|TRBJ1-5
CASSAANSNQPQHF
TGTGCCAGCAGCGCCGCTAATAGCAATCAGCCCCAGCATTTT
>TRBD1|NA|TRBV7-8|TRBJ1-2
CASSSLYGTVNYGYTF
TGTGCCAGCAGCTCACTTTACGGGACAGTCAACTATGGCTACACCTTC
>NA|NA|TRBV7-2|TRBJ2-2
CASSLLPGTNTGELFF
TGTGCCAGCAGCTTACTTCCAGGGACAAACACCGGGGAGCTGTTTTTT
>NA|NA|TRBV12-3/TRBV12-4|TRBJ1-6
CASIGGSGSPLHF
TGTGCCAGCATAGGAGGCTCGGGTTCACCCCTCCACTTT
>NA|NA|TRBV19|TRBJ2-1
CASSIGPREDNEQFF
TGTGCCAGTAGTATTGGTCCCAGGGAAGATAATGAGCAGTTCTTC
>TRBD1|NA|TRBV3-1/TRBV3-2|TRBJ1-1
CASSPRDRNTNTEAFF
TGTGCCAGCAGCCCCCGGGACAGGAATACGAACACTGAAGCTTTCTTT
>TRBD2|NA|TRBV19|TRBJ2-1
CASSTPGLAGISNEQFF
TGTGCCAGTAGTACGCCGGGACTAGCGGGAATTTCCAATGAGCAGTTCTTC
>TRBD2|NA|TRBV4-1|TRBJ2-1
CASSQVGAGSSYNEQFF
TGCGCCAGCAGCCAAGTAGGAGCGGGAAGCTCCTACAATGAGCAGTTCTTC
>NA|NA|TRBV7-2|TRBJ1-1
CASSSQGNTEAFF
TGTGCCAGCAGCTCCCAGGGGAACACTGAAGCTTTCTTT
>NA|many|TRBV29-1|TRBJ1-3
CSAEGGNTIYF
TGCAGCGCCGAAGGCGGTAACACCATATATTTT
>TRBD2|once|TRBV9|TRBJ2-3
CASSPLTSGGLGADTQYF
TGTGCCAGCAGCCCACTGACTAGCGGGGGCCTCGGGGCAGATACGCAGTATTTT